This is a list of T cell receptor beta chains from one sample in a study of siplizumab effects on memory and regulatory T cells. Libraries were prepared by immunoSEQ multiplex PCR; TCRdb keeps only in-frame clonotypes and omits some of them. The table lists about 82,000 clones, about 87% of them singletons, with more than 1.5% in the top ten. Sequences were obtained from Tregs sorted from blood. The receptors were sampled from a human donor in good health. CDR3s include the opening cysteine and the closing phenylalanine or tryptophan. The D gene is left open where the match is weak. The size of a clone is reported for some rows only, either as once, few or many, or as a class for expanded clones.

>TRBD1|TRBV30|13|once|TRBJ2-7
CAWSRTGVGEQYF
TGTGCCTGGAGCCGGACAGGGGTTGGCGAGCAGTACTTC
>TRBD1|TRBV6-4|13|NA|TRBJ2-1
CASRQGFYNEQFF
TGTGCCAGCAGACAGGGGTTTTACAATGAGCAGTTCTTC
>TRBD1|TRBV18|15|NA|TRBJ2-7
CASSPPDRNPYEQYF
TGTGCCAGCTCACCACCGGACAGGAACCCCTACGAGCAGTACTTC
>NA|TRBV28|13|NA|TRBJ1-3
CASSVGAGYTIYF
TGTGCCAGCAGTGTAGGGGCAGGATACACCATATATTTT
>TRBD2|TRBV7-3|15|once|TRBJ2-3
CASRQSGVVTDTQYF
TGTGCCAGCAGACAAAGCGGGGTCGTGACAGATACGCAGTATTTT
>NA|TRBV28|14|NA|TRBJ1-4
CASSWQGPNEKLFF
TGTGCCAGCAGTTGGCAGGGACCTAATGAAAAACTGTTTTTT
>TRBD1|TRBV11-2|15|NA|TRBJ1-2
CASSLGQGFKYGYTF
TGTGCCAGCAGCTTGGGACAGGGGTTTAAGTATGGCTACACCTTC
>NA|TRBV28|16|NA|TRBJ1-5
CASSTPDRLINQPQHF
TGTGCCAGCAGTACGCCAGACAGGTTGATCAATCAGCCCCAGCATTTT
>NA|TRBV19|16|once|TRBJ2-5
CASSIPGPLLQETQYF
TGTGCCAGTAGTATTCCCGGACCGTTACTACAAGAGACCCAGTACTTC
>NA|TRBV29-1|14|NA|TRBJ1-1
CSVSHPPQGTEAFF
TGCAGCGTTTCCCACCCCCCCCAGGGCACTGAAGCTTTCTTT
>TRBD2|TRBV5-6|15|NA|TRBJ2-1
CASRLGLALYNEQFF
TGTGCCAGCAGGCTGGGACTAGCCCTCTACAATGAGCAGTTCTTC